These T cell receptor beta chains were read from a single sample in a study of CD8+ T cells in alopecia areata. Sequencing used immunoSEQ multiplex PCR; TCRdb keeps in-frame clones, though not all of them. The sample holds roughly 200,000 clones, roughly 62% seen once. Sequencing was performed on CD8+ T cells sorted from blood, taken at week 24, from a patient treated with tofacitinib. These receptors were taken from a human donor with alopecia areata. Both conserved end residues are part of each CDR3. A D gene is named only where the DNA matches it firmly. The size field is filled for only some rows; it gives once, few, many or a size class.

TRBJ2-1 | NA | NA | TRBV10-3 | TGTGCCATCAGTGTTGACGGGGGAGGATTCGACAATGAGCAGTTCTTC | CAISVDGGGFDNEQFF
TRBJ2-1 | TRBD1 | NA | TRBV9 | TGTGCCAGCAGCGTAGACAGGGGAAACGGGCAGTTCTTC | CASSVDRGNGQFF
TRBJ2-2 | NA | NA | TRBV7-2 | TGTGCCAGCCGTCCCGGGGAGCTGTTTTTT | CASRPGELFF
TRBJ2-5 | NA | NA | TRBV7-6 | TGTGCCAGCAGCTTAGTACAAGTAGTCACTAGCCAAGAGACCCAGTACTTC | CASSLVQVVTSQETQYF
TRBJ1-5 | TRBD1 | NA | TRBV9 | TGTGCCAGCAGCCCCGAGACAGGGTGGGGAGATCAGCCCCAGCATTTT | CASSPETGWGDQPQHF
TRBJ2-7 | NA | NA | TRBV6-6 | TGTGCCAGCAGTTCAGCGCGGTTGGGGCAGTACTTC | CASSSARLGQYF
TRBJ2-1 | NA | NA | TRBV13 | TGTGCCAGCAGCGGCCCTCGGGACACCTCCTACAATGAGCAGTTCTTC | CASSGPRDTSYNEQFF
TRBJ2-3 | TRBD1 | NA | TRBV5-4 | TGTGCCAGCAGCTCGCCGACAGGGTTGAGAACTGATACGCAGTATTTT | CASSSPTGLRTDTQYF
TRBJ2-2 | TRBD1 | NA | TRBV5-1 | TGCGCCAGCAGCATTCGGACAGGGACCGGGGAGCTGTTTTTT | CASSIRTGTGELFF
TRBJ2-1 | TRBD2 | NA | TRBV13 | TGTGCCAGCACCTCCCTAGACGGTCTAGCGGGGGTCGGTGAGCAGTTCTTC | CASTSLDGLAGVGEQFF
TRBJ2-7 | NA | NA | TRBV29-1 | TGCAGCGTTGAGGGGACGCCCTACGAGCAGTACTTC | CSVEGTPYEQYF
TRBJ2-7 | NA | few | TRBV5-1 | TGCGCCAGCACTAGGGGGATAGGCTACGAGCAGTACTTC | CASTRGIGYEQYF
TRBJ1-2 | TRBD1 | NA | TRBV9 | TGTGCCAGCAGCGCCCCGGGACAGGGAGATGGCCTCTATGGCTACACCTTC | CASSAPGQGDGLYGYTF
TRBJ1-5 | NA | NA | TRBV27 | TGTGCCAGCAGTTATAAAGGGTACAATCAGCCCCAGCATTTT | CASSYKGYNQPQHF
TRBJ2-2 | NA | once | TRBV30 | TGTGCCTGGAGGGGAAGAACCGGGGAGCTGTTTTTT | CAWRGRTGELFF
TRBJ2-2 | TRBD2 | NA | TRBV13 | TGTGCCAGCAGCCCCCTGGTCGGGGGGACGAACACCGGGGAGCTGTTTTTT | CASSPLVGGTNTGELFF
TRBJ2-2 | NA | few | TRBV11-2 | TGTGCCAGCAGCTTACTCCGCCACACCAACACCGGGGAGCTGTTTTTT | CASSLLRHTNTGELFF
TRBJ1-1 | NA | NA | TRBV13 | TGTGCCAGCAGCCCGGGGGGGGGAGCTGAAGCTTTCTTT | CASSPGGGAEAFF